Given below is one T cell receptor (beta chain) in context. Its cognate antigen is unknown. The treatment was: oral pan-JAK inhibitor, 5-10 mg twice daily. The data belong to a study of CD8+ T cells in alopecia areata. Study summary: Scalp area affected, as a percentage, set the severity score of treated patients.

RNA extraction was followed by reverse transcription into cDNA, which acted as the sequencing template. Method: immunoSEQ multiplex PCR; TCRdb's copy keeps in-frame clones and lacks some. The sample includes roughly 180,000 clones, 60% to 70% seen only once; the top ten take less than 4%. Study observations and caveats: Amid tofacitinib therapy, many expanded lesional clones stayed present in scalp and blood. Tofacitinib produced a significant decrease in scalp clonality and in expanded CD8+ clones among the top 100.

Germline-derived CDR1 and CDR2 are SGHDN and FVKESK. V gave up 3 bases and J gave up 0 bases, with 9 bases separating them. The CDR3 contains 15 residues. The origin of this receptor is a human donor with alopecia areata. This rearrangement joins TRBV14 to TRBJ2-1; D perhaps matches TRBD1 (5 bases). This sample comprised CD4+ T cells sorted from blood, obtained at week 4, from a patient treated with tofacitinib. CDR3 coding DNA: TGTGCCAGCAGCCAGTTCCAGGGCTCCTACAATGAGCAGTTCTTC. Translated, it gives CASSQFQGSYNEQFF.